These 23 T cell receptor beta chains came from one sample sequenced in a study of shared clonotypes between healthy human individuals. Sequencing used immunoSEQ multiplex PCR; TCRdb keeps in-frame clones, though not all of them. The sample yields fewer than 1 million clones, 96% seen once. CD45RO-negative CD8 cells positively selected for CCR7 made up the naive population, which excluded terminally differentiated effector memory CD45RA+ cells. Sequencing was carried out using naive CD8+ T cells sorted from blood. The receptors shown here come from a young man in good health.

Notes on this clone: This sample also contains other DNA sequences that code for the same CDR3. The chain is built from TRBV2 and TRBJ2-7, with a possible D match to TRBD2 (6 bases). The CDR3 loop spans 12 amino acids. Germline loops: CDR1 SNHLY, CDR2 FYNNEI. The ends were cut back, 6 bases at V and 5 bases at J, with 11 bases in the middle. The CDR3 bases are TGTGCCAGCAGGGGGGGAATCCACGAGCAGTACTTC. It yields the protein CASRGGIHEQYF.

The chain joins TRBV5-1 to TRBJ1-5; the D gene is possibly TRBD1 (6 bases). V was cut by 4 bases and J by 4 bases, with 15 bases left in between. CDR3 length: 15 amino acids. Per germline, CDR1 SGHRS and CDR2 YFSETQ. The DNA for the CDR3 is TGCGCCAGCAGCCGCAGGGGCGAGAAAAATCAGCCCCAGCATTTT. As protein: CASSRRGEKNQPQHF.

The chain carries TRBV2 and TRBJ2-7; no definite D call. Germline CDR1 reads SNHLY; CDR2 reads FYNNEI. The CDR3 spans 14 residues. Trimming took 8 bases from V and 0 from J, leaving 14 bases between them. The DNA of the CDR3 is TGTGCCAGCCTAGGCAGACGGAGCTCCTACGAGCAGTACTTC. Its translation is CASLGRRSSYEQYF.

This clone came up once. The V and J genes are TRBV27 and TRBJ2-3; D gene uncertain. The germline V and J ends were trimmed by 6 bases and 0 bases, with 13 bases remaining between them. Germline V gene data show CDR1 as MNHEY and CDR2 as SMNVEV (reference sequence). The CDR3 contains 15 residues. This CDR3 is CASSWAGRSTDTQYF. The DNA of the CDR3 is TGTGCCAGCAGCTGGGCAGGCCGTAGCACAGATACGCAGTATTTT.

The chain combines TRBV9 with TRBJ1-2; no reliable D call. Germline lookup yields CDR1 SGDLS and CDR2 YYNGEE. The CDR3 covers 12 residues. V dropped 10 bases and J dropped 8 bases, with 18 bases sitting between them. The CDR3 region has the DNA TGTGCCTCCGAGCAAAGAGGCGGGGGCTACACCTTC. Amino acid sequence: CASEQRGGGYTF.

V and J are TRBV18 and TRBJ2-1; the match to TRBD1 covers 8 bases. The CDR3 runs to 17 residues. Germline V CDR1 and CDR2: KGHSH, LQKENI. Trimming cost V 3 bases and J 3 bases; bases outside gene matches: 10. The CDR3 region has the DNA TGTGCCAGCTCACCCAACCCCGGGACAGGACTCTACAATGAGCAGTTCTTC. It specifies CASSPNPGTGLYNEQFF.

The J gene is TRBJ2-7, the V gene TRBV4-2, with TRBD1 as a possible D gene (6 bases). This CDR3 contains 15 residues. The V end was cut by 0 bases, the J end by 5 bases, with 14 bases between. Germline lookup yields CDR1 LGHNA and CDR2 YNFKEQ. The chain's CDR3 is CASSQDVAGADEQYF. The CDR3 nucleotides read TGTGCCAGCAGCCAAGACGTCGCAGGGGCGGACGAGCAGTACTTC.

This clone is a singleton in its sample. The chain employs TRBV4-3 and TRBJ2-2; D perhaps matches TRBD1 (6 bases). The CDR3 has 16 amino acids. CDR1 and CDR2 (germline): LGHNA, YSLEER. V was clipped by 0 bases and J by 3 bases, with 11 bases between them. For the CDR3, the DNA is TGCGCCAGCAGCCAAGACTGGCAGGGGTACACCGGGGAGCTGTTTTTT. It codes for CASSQDWQGYTGELFF.

V is TRBV7-9 and J is TRBJ2-5; 7 bases agree with TRBD2. The CDR3 is 13 residues long. CDR1 and CDR2 from the germline V gene are SEHNR and FQNEAQ (reference sequence). Trimming at V came to 6 bases and at J to 5 bases, leaving 6 bases not matched to a gene. The CDR3 here is CASSPGGWETQYF. The CDR3 DNA reads TGTGCCAGCAGTCCGGGGGGTTGGGAGACCCAGTACTTC. Full variable domain (outside the CDR3, taken from reference TRBV7-9 and TRBJ2-5): DTGVSQNPRHKITKRGQNVTFRCDPISEHNRLYWYRQTLGQGPEFLTYFQNEAQLEKSRLLSDRFSAERPKGSFSTLEIQRTEQGDSAMYLCASSPGGWETQYFGPGTRLLVL.

This sequence joins TRBV5-5 and TRBJ2-1; D not certain. CDR1 is SGHKS and CDR2 is YYEKEE in the germline V gene (reference sequence). Deletions cut 2 bases from V and 9 bases from J, with 9 bases between. The CDR3 extends over 12 amino acids. DNA of the CDR3: TGTGCCAGCAGCTTAGGGTTCGCTGAGCAGTTCTTC. It codes for CASSLGFAEQFF.

Remarks on this clone: At one end the junction does not follow the germline gene, possibly because of a read error. This sequence joins TRBV10-3 and TRBJ2-1; no clear D gene. The CDR3 runs to 10 residues. Germline CDR1 and CDR2: ENHRY and SYGVKD. The DNA for the CDR3 is TGTGCCATCAGTGACCGACGACTCATCTTC. Encoded protein: CAISDRRLIF.

The chain employs TRBV5-1 and TRBJ1-3; D may be TRBD1 (6 bases). CDR3 length equals 16 residues. Germline loops: CDR1 SGHRS, CDR2 YFSETQ. V was shortened by 0 bases and J by 3 bases, with 13 bases between the two germline ends. The CDR3 loop reads CASSLVAGTFGNTIYF. The CDR3 DNA reads as TGCGCCAGCAGCTTGGTTGCAGGGACATTTGGAAACACCATATATTTT.

The chain uses TRBV29-1 and TRBJ2-7, with a weak D call TRBD1 (6 bases). Trimming removed 8 bases at V and 0 bases at J, with 11 bases between. Germline values: CDR1 SQVTM, CDR2 ANQGSEA. The CDR3 has 12 residues. CDR3 sequence: CSSRDTSYEQYF. CDR3 bases: TGCAGCTCGAGGGACACCTCCTACGAGCAGTACTTC.

A single count supports this clone. This rearrangement joins TRBV4-1 to TRBJ1-5, with D possibly being TRBD1 (5 bases). Trimming took 1 base from V and 4 from J, leaving 11 bases between them. This CDR3 has 15 residues. Germline values: CDR1 MGHRA, CDR2 YSYEKL. CDR3 in amino acids: CASSQVGTVNQPQHF. The CDR3 DNA follows: TGCGCCAGCAGCCAAGTGGGGACGGTGAATCAGCCCCAGCATTTT.

This sequence joins TRBV29-1 and TRBJ2-7; D is unresolved. CDR1 and CDR2 (germline): SQVTM, ANQGSEA. This CDR3 region has 11 residues. V shed 6 bases and J shed 3 bases, with 9 bases lying between them. CDR3 in DNA: TGCAGCGTATACAAGGACTACGAGCAGTACTTC. Residues: CSVYKDYEQYF.

The rearrangement links TRBV10-3 to TRBJ2-7; the D gene could be TRBD1 or TRBD2 (5 bases each). Germline V gene data show CDR1 as ENHRY and CDR2 as SYGVKD. V shed 3 bases and J shed 0 bases, with 18 bases lying between them. This CDR3 has 17 amino acids. This CDR3 reads CAISDPPGPLSSYEQYF. The DNA for the CDR3 is TGTGCCATCAGTGACCCTCCGGGACCACTTTCCTCCTACGAGCAGTACTTC.

The gene calls are TRBV7-9 and TRBJ2-4; D may be TRBD1 (6 bases). The germline V and J ends were trimmed by 5 bases and 0 bases, with 8 bases remaining between them. The length of the CDR3 is 14 residues. Germline values: CDR1 SEHNR, CDR2 FQNEAQ (reference sequence). The CDR3 loop is CASSTGLAKNIQYF. In DNA, the CDR3 is TGTGCCAGCAGCACAGGGCTAGCCAAAAACATTCAGTACTTC.

V and J are TRBV9 and TRBJ2-2, with a possible D match to TRBD1 (6 bases). Germline V gene lookup returns CDR1 SGDLS and CDR2 YYNGEE. V lost 4 bases and J lost 1, with 11 bases in between. The CDR3 has 15 amino acids. The CDR3 reads CASSQQGWNTGELFF. The CDR3 DNA follows: TGTGCCAGCAGCCAACAGGGTTGGAACACCGGGGAGCTGTTTTTT.

The chain employs TRBV9 and TRBJ1-1, with a weak D call TRBD1 (6 bases). Germline loops: CDR1 SGDLS, CDR2 YYNGEE. V was cut by 4 bases and J by 1 base, with 17 bases left in between. There are 16 residues in the CDR3. CDR3 coding DNA: TGTGCCAGCAGCTCTCTTGGGGACACGGAGAACACTGAAGCTTTCTTT. The encoded protein is CASSSLGDTENTEAFF.

This clone was seen once. The chain has TRBV13 and TRBJ2-1; 11 bases agree with TRBD1. This CDR3 region has 16 residues. CDR1 PRHDT and CDR2 FYEKMQ come from the germline V gene (reference sequence). V lost 5 bases to trimming and J lost 7 bases; unmatched junction nucleotides: 10. The CDR3: CASSLNPGQGVNEQFF. As DNA, the CDR3 is TGTGCCAGCAGCCTTAATCCGGGACAGGGGGTGAATGAGCAGTTCTTC.

CDR3 residues: CASSLGFGEVSTEAFF. CDR3 nucleotides: TGTGCCAGCAGCTTAGGCTTCGGGGAAGTTTCCACTGAAGCTTTCTTT. The genes are TRBV11-2 and TRBJ1-1, with D unclear. The germline gives CDR1 SGHAT, CDR2 FQNNGV. The V and J ends lost 1 base and 4 bases respectively, with 16 bases between them. The CDR3 consists of 16 residues.

The chain carries TRBV28 and TRBJ2-5; D may be TRBD1 or TRBD2 (5 bases each). Germline CDR1 and CDR2: MDHEN and SYDVKM. Trimming pared 2 bases from V and 4 bases from J, leaving 20 bases between. This CDR3 is built from 17 residues. The CDR3 loop reads CASSLMGGGTDRETQYF. Written as DNA, the CDR3 is TGTGCCAGCAGTTTAATGGGTGGGGGTACGGATAGAGAGACCCAGTACTTC.

The genes are TRBV7-9 and TRBJ2-3, with D perhaps assigned TRBD1 or TRBD2 (6 bases each). The CDR3 has 18 amino acids. Trimming shortened V by 4 bases and J by 2 bases, and 22 bases separated the two germline ends. From germline, CDR1 is SEHNR and CDR2 FQNEAQ (reference sequence). CDR3 DNA: TGTGCCAGCAGCTCAGACACAGGGACTTACAGGGCCACAGATACGCAGTATTTT. Amino acid sequence: CASSSDTGTYRATDTQYF.